This entry lists 8 T cell receptor beta chains sequenced from one sample in a study of Graves' ophthalmopathy and Graves' hyperthyroidism. Amplified TCR beta CDR3 regions were obtained using RNA transcripts as template. Investigators did first-round RT-PCR with HTBI primers, then second-round multiplex PCR. TCRdb re-analysed the multiplex PCR reads in MiXCR, keeping a single row per CDR3 protein. There are about 240,000 distinct CDR3 sequences in the sample; around 50% occur only once, and about half lies in the top ten. Sequences were obtained from peripheral blood. The receptors stem from an adult man with Graves' ophthalmopathy.

This clonotype has just a few counts. The rearrangement joins TRBV14 to TRBJ1-6; a weak D match, TRBD1 (5 bases). This CDR3 is built from 15 residues. V was trimmed by 4 bases and J by 7 bases, leaving 14 bases between them. CDR1 SGHDN and CDR2 FVKESK come from the germline V gene. As DNA, the CDR3 is TGTGCCAGCAGCCCCGCAAGGGACTCCAATTCACCCCTCCACTTT. The encoded protein is CASSPARDSNSPLHF.

This clonotype turned up a few times. The chain recombines TRBV7-6 with TRBJ1-2, with 8 bases aligning to TRBD1. Germline CDR1 and CDR2: SGHVS and FNYEAQ. The J segment lost 5 bases and the V segment lost 0 bases, leaving 8 bases of the junction unmatched. This CDR3 is built from 16 residues. CDR3 nucleotide sequence: TGTGCCAGCAGCTTAGCGAGTGGACAGGGCGGATATGGCTACACCTTC. Its protein product is CASSLASGQGGYGYTF.

This chain links TRBV29-1 with TRBJ1-2; 8 positions match TRBD1. The CDR3 is 13 residues long. V was clipped by 4 bases and J by 5 bases; unmatched bases: 6. Germline lookup yields CDR1 SQVTM and CDR2 ANQGSEA. The chain's CDR3 is CSVVARGRYGYTF. As DNA, the CDR3 is TGCAGCGTTGTAGCCAGGGGGCGATATGGCTACACCTTC.

V gene TRBV29-1 combines with J gene TRBJ2-2; D unresolved. The CDR3 sequence is 13 residues long. Trimming left V 1 base short and J 6 bases short, with 9 bases between. In germline, CDR1 is SQVTM, CDR2 ANQGSEA. CDR3 residues: CSVEAGAPGELFF. The DNA of the CDR3 is TGCAGCGTTGAAGCGGGTGCTCCCGGGGAGCTGTTTTTT.

This clonotype was detected only a few times. The V and J genes are TRBV10-3 and TRBJ2-7; the D gene is possibly TRBD1 (5 bases). Per germline, CDR1 ENHRY and CDR2 SYGVKD. V was shortened by 10 bases and J by 3 bases, with 19 bases between the two germline ends. The CDR3 loop spans 14 amino acids. CDR3 coding DNA: TGTGCCAGCAGCAACCAGGGTGGCGTCTACGAGCAGTACTTC. Protein product: CASSNQGGVYEQYF.

The V and J genes are TRBV5-1 and TRBJ2-2, with D unresolved. This CDR3 spans 14 amino acids. V was shortened by 1 base and J by 1 base, with 5 bases between the two germline ends. Germline V gene lookup returns CDR1 SGHRS and CDR2 YFSETQ. The CDR3 coding sequence is TGCGCCAGCAGCTTGCAACAGAACACCGGGGAGCTGTTTTTT. It codes for CASSLQQNTGELFF.

To note about this clonotype: The junction does not match germline at one end; this may be a read error. The genes are TRBV20-1 and TRBJ1-1; D gene ambiguous. The CDR3 sequence is 11 residues long. Germline CDR1 is DFQATT and CDR2 is SNEGSKA (reference sequence). The CDR3 spells CSVPMNTEAFF. The CDR3 nucleotides are TGCAGTGTCCCCATGAACACTGAGGCTTTCTTT.

This clonotype was recorded a few times. The V gene is TRBV24-1, the J gene TRBJ1-1; a possible D gene is TRBD1 (5 bases). The CDR3 contains 14 residues. Trimming left V 4 bases short and J 5 bases short, with 13 bases between. Germline V CDR1 and CDR2: KGHDR, SFDVKD. This CDR3 is CATSESGKWTEAFF. CDR3 sequence (DNA): TGTGCCACCAGTGAATCAGGGAAGTGGACTGAAGCTTTCTTT.